Listed below are T cell receptor beta chains from one sample, sequenced in a study of cytomegalovirus exposure and HLA in healthy donors. Clones were read by immunoSEQ multiplex PCR, and TCRdb kept only the in-frame ones, dropping some. The table includes around 170,000 clones, over 70% detected once. The sequencing sample was made of PBMCs. The receptors originated from a woman aged 40 to 55 in good health and CMV-seropositive. The CDR3 runs from the conserved cysteine through the conserved F or W. The size field is filled for only some rows; it gives once, few, many or a size class.

V gene,CDR3 length,clone size,CDR3 protein
TRBV6-5,15,NA,CASSYSPFVRGVAFF
TRBV10-3,17,NA,CAISESQRVVGTDTQYF
TRBV7-3,13,NA,CASSSVPAYGYTF
TRBV29-1,15,NA,CSVDMDSSGVGGQYF
TRBV30,14,NA,CAWRMGQMNTEAFF
TRBV28,13,NA,CASSHRDRSPLHF
TRBV5-6,16,NA,CASSYGGQLNFYGYTF
TRBV19,11,few,CASRTVTGYTF
TRBV28,17,NA,CASSALAGALITDTQYF
TRBV5-4,19,NA,CASSQVRGTGVGPFYEQYF
TRBV9,15,NA,CASSAAWSGSYEQYF
TRBV6-1,12,NA,CASGTGNEKLFF
TRBV6-6,12,few,CASRQANTEAFF
TRBV7-6,14,NA,CASSPDRFSYEQYF
TRBV6-1,14,NA,CASSDLSRGEKLFF
TRBV6-6,16,few,CASSPRQADANYGYTF
TRBV30,12,NA,CAFGQGGNTQYF
TRBV29-1,18,NA,CSVDWQSRLHGPDTEAFF
TRBV7-9,16,once,CSSSLVGGGLNEKLFF
TRBV5-5,17,NA,CASSLGVAVTGREKLFF
TRBV27,16,once,CASSGGVAISYNEQFF
TRBV5-1,14,NA,CASSFRSSYNEQFF
TRBV5-1,13,NA,CASSLATGGEAFF